One sample yielded the 15 T cell receptor beta chains listed below, sequenced in a study of shared clonotypes between healthy human individuals. Here immunoSEQ multiplex PCR was the method, and the copy in TCRdb shows in-frame clones only, minus some. Of roughly 2 million clones listed, about 94% are singletons. The naive CD8 subset, CD45RO-negative cells positively selected for CCR7, excluded terminally differentiated effector memory CD45RA+ cells. The sequencing input was naive CD8+ T cells sorted from blood. The source is a young man in good health.

The chain employs TRBV28 and TRBJ1-4, with D perhaps matching TRBD1 (5 bases). Germline CDR1 reads MDHEN; CDR2 reads SYDVKM. V shed 7 bases and J shed 7 bases, with 19 bases lying between them. This CDR3 is 15 amino acids long. The chain's CDR3 is CASNAGGGWTEKLFF. The CDR3 DNA is TGTGCCAGCAATGCCGGCGGGGGGTGGACTGAAAAACTGTTTTTT.

The chain recombines TRBV15 with TRBJ2-2; D unclear. This CDR3 spans 13 amino acids. The V gene's germline CDR1 is LNHNV and CDR2 YYDKDF (reference sequence). The V gene lost 7 bases and the J gene lost 7 bases, with 13 bases spanning the gap. The CDR3 here is CATTGQVDGELFF. Written as DNA, the CDR3 is TGTGCCACCACGGGTCAGGTAGACGGGGAGCTGTTTTTT.

This clone appeared a single time. CDR3 sequence reads: CASSQDDVGGSYEQYF. The CDR3 DNA follows: TGCGCCAGCAGCCAAGATGATGTGGGGGGCTCCTACGAGCAGTACTTC. The V and J genes are TRBV4-1 and TRBJ2-7, with D tentatively TRBD2 (6 bases). This CDR3 region has 16 residues. Between the trimmed V and J ends, which lost 0 bases and 0 bases, there was a span of 12 bases. Germline V CDR1 and CDR2: MGHRA, YSYEKL.

This clone was observed once. The chain employs TRBV25-1 and TRBJ1-2; D not resolved. Trimming removed 6 bases at V and 5 bases at J, with 13 bases between. The CDR3 has 13 amino acids. Germline V CDR1 and CDR2: MGHDK, SYGVNS. The CDR3 sequence is CASSEEGDYGYTF. The CDR3 nucleotides are TGTGCCAGCAGCGAAGAGGGTGATTATGGCTACACCTTC.

The chain employs TRBV4-3 and TRBJ2-5; D not resolved. Germline loops: CDR1 LGHNA, CDR2 YSLEER. The germline V and J ends were trimmed by 2 bases and 5 bases, with 12 bases remaining between them. The CDR3 spans 14 residues. CDR3 sequence: CASSQTAVGETQYF. The CDR3 DNA reads TGCGCCAGCAGCCAAACGGCCGTCGGGGAGACCCAGTACTTC.

This rearrangement joins TRBV7-9 to TRBJ2-7; D is ambiguous. CDR3 length: 12 amino acids. CDR1 and CDR2 from the germline V gene are SEHNR and FQNEAQ (reference sequence). Trimming pared 4 bases from V and 5 bases from J, leaving 9 bases between. The CDR3 sequence is CASSSASHEQYF. The DNA for the CDR3 is TGTGCCAGCAGCTCCGCTTCGCACGAGCAGTACTTC.

Concerning this clone itself: Germline and junction disagree at one end, which may indicate a read error. The rearrangement joins TRBV5-1 to TRBJ2-7; 11 bases are a match to TRBD2. The length of the CDR3 is 15 residues. Germline CDR1 reads SGHRS; CDR2 reads YFSETQ. The CDR3 DNA sequence: TGCGCCAGCAGGTTGGAGACTAGCGGGGTCTACGAGCAGTACTTC. It codes for CASRLETSGVYEQYF.

This rearrangement joins TRBV6-5 to TRBJ2-5; 7 nucleotides align to TRBD2. The CDR3 loop spans 15 amino acids. The J segment lost 5 bases and the V segment lost 2 bases, leaving 8 bases of the junction unmatched. Germline V CDR1 and CDR2: MNHEY, SVGAGI. CDR3 nucleotide sequence: TGTGCCAGCAGTTACGAAACGGGAGGATTTGAGACCCAGTACTTC. Translated, it gives CASSYETGGFETQYF.

The chain recombines TRBV28 with TRBJ2-7, with 10 bases fitting TRBD1. Per germline, CDR1 MDHEN and CDR2 SYDVKM. The V and J ends lost 4 bases and 4 bases, in that order; junction bases with no gene match: 7. The CDR3 contains 15 residues. The CDR3 DNA reads as TGTGCCAGCAGTTCCCCCCGGGGACAGGGGTACGAGCAGTACTTC. It translates to CASSSPRGQGYEQYF.

The J gene is TRBJ1-5, the V gene TRBV5-8; D perhaps matches TRBD1 (6 bases). The CDR3 has 14 residues. The V gene's germline CDR1 is SGHTS and CDR2 YDEGEE. V lost 4 bases and J lost 3, with 11 bases in between. In DNA, the CDR3 is TGTGCCAGCAGCGGAGGGGGGTCCAATCAGCCCCAGCATTTT. Its protein is CASSGGGSNQPQHF.

V gene TRBV5-4 combines with J gene TRBJ2-5, with D unresolved. V was clipped by 5 bases and J by 1 base, with 9 bases between them. This CDR3 contains 13 residues. Germline V gives CDR1 SGHNT, CDR2 YYREEE (reference sequence). DNA for the CDR3: TGTGCCAGCAGGTTGAACCTCCAAGAGACCCAGTACTTC. Protein product: CASRLNLQETQYF.

This clone was seen once. The chain uses TRBV13 and TRBJ2-5, with D perhaps TRBD2 (6 bases). Trimming shortened V by 0 bases and J by 4 bases, and 15 bases separated the two germline ends. Germline lookup yields CDR1 PRHDT and CDR2 FYEKMQ (reference sequence). This CDR3 is built from 16 residues. CDR3 in amino acids: CASSLGLAQPRETQYF. In DNA, the CDR3 is TGTGCCAGCAGCTTAGGACTAGCCCAGCCCCGAGAGACCCAGTACTTC.

The chain is built from TRBV10-3 and TRBJ2-1; 10 bases match TRBD2. This CDR3 contains 14 residues. In germline, CDR1 is ENHRY, CDR2 SYGVKD. Germline trimming cut 6 bases from V and 6 bases from J; bases unmatched to any gene: 5. The CDR3 loop is CAISPSGSINEQFF. The CDR3 coding sequence is TGTGCCATCAGCCCTAGCGGGAGTATCAATGAGCAGTTCTTC.

The chain couples TRBV5-4 to TRBJ2-2, with D hard to call. CDR1 is SGHNT and CDR2 is YYREEE in the germline V gene (reference sequence). The CDR3 length is 13 residues. V lost 0 bases and J 4 bases, leaving 4 bases between the germline ends. The CDR3 coding sequence is TGTGCCAGCAGCTTGGTTAGCACCGGGGAGCTGTTTTTT. Residues: CASSLVSTGELFF.

The V gene is TRBV30, the J gene TRBJ2-3, with D perhaps TRBD1 or TRBD2 (6 bases each). The germline V and J ends were trimmed by 2 bases and 1 base, with 10 bases remaining between them. Looked up from germline, CDR1 is GTSNPN and CDR2 is SVGIG (reference sequence). The CDR3 totals 14 residues. CDR3 sequence: CAWSWGAGTDTQYF. In DNA, the CDR3 is TGTGCCTGGAGTTGGGGGGCGGGCACAGATACGCAGTATTTT.